These 11 T cell receptor beta chains came from one sample sequenced in a study of PD-1 blockade in classical Hodgkin lymphoma. The assay was immunoSEQ multiplex PCR, and TCRdb's table has in-frame clones only and misses some. The data contain some 100,000 clones, just under 95% of them singletons. There was relapse after autologous stem cell transplantation in every patient, and there was variation in brentuximab vedotin exposure. Sequenced here: peripheral blood mononuclear cells (PBMCs), sampled at baseline. The receptors come from a human donor with classical Hodgkin lymphoma.

The chain employs TRBV11-1 and TRBJ2-2; TRBD2 matches at 8 bases. Looked up from germline, CDR1 is SGHAT and CDR2 is FQDESV (reference sequence). Trimming removed 6 bases from V and 7 bases from J; junction bases left unmatched: 7. The CDR3 contains 14 residues. CDR3 in DNA: TGTGCCAGCAGAAGGGGGACTAGTCACGGGGAGCTGTTTTTT. It specifies CASRRGTSHGELFF.

The V and J genes are TRBV30 and TRBJ1-1, with 8 bases matching TRBD1. V was pared by 7 bases and J by 5 bases, with 6 bases of the junction left unmatched. Germline values: CDR1 GTSNPN, CDR2 SVGIG (reference sequence). The CDR3 runs to 12 residues. The CDR3 protein is CALDRVKTEAFF. The CDR3 nucleotides read TGTGCCTTGGACAGGGTTAAAACTGAAGCTTTCTTT.

The rearrangement uses TRBV19 and TRBJ2-1, with D possibly matching TRBD2 (7 bases). The germline V gene has CDR1 LNHDA and CDR2 SQIVND (reference sequence). V was pared by 7 bases and J by 4 bases, with 20 bases between. The CDR3 runs to 16 residues. The CDR3 DNA reads as TGTGCCAGTACCATCGAAGGGGAGGGGACATACAATGAGCAGTTCTTC. Translating gives CASTIEGEGTYNEQFF.

J is TRBJ2-5 and V is TRBV6-5; the D gene is possibly TRBD1 (5 bases). The CDR3 sequence is 12 residues long. In germline, CDR1 is MNHEY, CDR2 SVGAGI. V dropped 0 bases and J dropped 9 bases, with 8 bases sitting between them. The CDR3 reads CASSYSGLPQYF. CDR3 coding DNA: TGTGCCAGCAGTTACTCGGGGCTTCCCCAGTACTTC.

The J gene is TRBJ1-3, the V gene TRBV7-9; D gene unclear. Between the trimmed V and J ends, which lost 4 bases and 2 bases, there was a span of 15 bases. CDR1 is SEHNR, CDR2 FQNEAQ, per germline (reference sequence). This CDR3 is built from 16 residues. CDR3 in amino acids: CASSSPGRLAGNTIYF. CDR3 nucleotide sequence: TGTGCCAGCAGCTCCCCTGGCCGACTCGCTGGAAACACCATATATTTT. Complete variable domain (other parts from reference TRBV7-9 and TRBJ1-3): DTGVSQNPRHKITKRGQNVTFRCDPISEHNRLYWYRQTLGQGPEFLTYFQNEAQLEKSRLLSDRFSAERPKGSFSTLEIQRTEQGDSAMYLCASSSPGRLAGNTIYFGEGSWLTVV.

The chain has TRBV7-6 and TRBJ2-6, with D possibly matching TRBD2 (7 bases). The CDR3 spans 20 residues. The germline CDR1 and CDR2 sequences are SGHVS and FNYEAQ. Trimming stripped 1 base from V and 0 bases from J, with 19 bases between. Here the CDR3 reads CASSLERWGGSLSGANVLTF. The DNA for the CDR3 is TGTGCCAGCAGCTTAGAACGGTGGGGGGGCTCCCTCTCTGGGGCCAACGTCCTGACTTTC. Based on the CDR3 plus reference TRBV7-6 and TRBJ2-6, the full variable domain is GAGVSQSPRYKVTKRGQDVALRCDPISGHVSLYWYRQALGQGPEFLTYFNYEAQQDKSGLPNDRFSAERPEGSISTLTIQRTEQRDSAMYRCASSLERWGGSLSGANVLTFGAGSRLTVL.

The chain uses TRBV27 and TRBJ2-1; weak D call: TRBD1 (6 bases). Per the germline V gene, CDR1 is MNHEY and CDR2 is SMNVEV (reference sequence). The CDR3 extends over 15 amino acids. Trimming took 7 bases from V and 7 from J, leaving 20 bases between them. CDR3 in amino acids: CASNHRASGMNEQFF. The CDR3 DNA reads as TGTGCCAGCAATCACAGGGCAAGTGGGATGAATGAGCAGTTCTTC.

The chain is built from TRBV6-4 and TRBJ2-7; no definite D call. Germline V gene data show CDR1 as MRHNA and CDR2 as SNTAGT. CDR3 length equals 13 residues. The V end was cut by 0 bases, the J end by 5 bases, with 8 bases between. This CDR3 reads CASSDSMYHEQYF. The CDR3 nucleotides read TGTGCCAGCAGTGACTCGATGTACCACGAGCAGTACTTC.

The chain links TRBV30 to TRBJ2-3; possible D gene TRBD1, 6 bases. This CDR3 is 13 amino acids long. V was pared by 5 bases and J by 2 bases, with 11 bases between. Germline values: CDR1 GTSNPN, CDR2 SVGIG (reference sequence). The CDR3 loop is CAWRTDFTDTQYF. The CDR3 nucleotides read TGTGCCTGGCGGACAGATTTCACAGATACGCAGTATTTT.

This clone was counted only a few times. V is TRBV7-3 and J is TRBJ2-1; 7 positions match TRBD2. Germline V gene lookup returns CDR1 SGHTA and CDR2 FQGTGA. The CDR3 runs 15 residues. V lost 1 base and J lost 9; bases outside the gene matches: 9. CDR3 in amino acids: CASSLSVGGPSEQFF. The DNA of the CDR3 is TGTGCCAGCAGCTTAAGTGTGGGAGGGCCGAGTGAGCAGTTCTTC.

The genes are TRBV7-6 and TRBJ2-1; D not resolved. V lost 1 base, J lost 8 bases, and 9 bases lay in between. CDR3 length: 13 residues. Germline-derived CDR1 and CDR2 are SGHVS and FNYEAQ. The CDR3 protein is CASSLGSGDEQFF. The CDR3 nucleotides read TGTGCCAGCAGCTTAGGAAGTGGAGATGAGCAGTTCTTC.